This T cell receptor (beta chain) is from a study of blood T cell repertoires in COVID-19. CDR3 length equals 15 residues. With V trimmed by 8 bases and J by 9 bases, 11 bases remained unmatched. In germline, CDR1 is SEHNR, CDR2 FQNEAQ (reference sequence). Sequencing used immunoSEQ multiplex PCR; TCRdb keeps in-frame clones, though not all of them. Of 400,000 or so clones in the sample, 85% to 90% were seen once. This clone has only one observation. The chain carries TRBV7-9 and TRBJ2-1, with 12 bases that match TRBD2. The receptor's source is a human donor in a cohort sampled during active COVID-19. The sequenced sample was peripheral blood. CDR3 region: CASGLTSGGRSEQFF. CDR3 nucleotides: TGTGCCAGCGGGCTAACTAGCGGGGGGAGGAGTGAGCAGTTCTTC.